The rows below give T cell receptor beta chains drawn from one sample of a study of Graves' ophthalmopathy and Graves' hyperthyroidism. A single record per CDR3 protein comes from TCRdb applying MiXCR to the multiplex PCR reads. The sample gives around 340,000 distinct CDR3 sequences, 15% to 20% of which show up once; about 12% is in the top ten. Sample: peripheral blood. These receptors were collected from an adult man with Graves' ophthalmopathy. Each CDR3 is given without its conserved first and last residue.

>TRBJ1-1|TRBV7-2
ASSNPGQGDTEAF
>TRBJ1-1|TRBV6-5
ASSSGQPEAF
>TRBJ1-2|TRBV5-1
ASSLNTGTTNYGYT
>TRBJ2-7|TRBV6-2/TRBV6-3
ASSYAYPGGRAYEQY
>TRBJ2-2|TRBV12-3/TRBV12-4
ASRDSYPGELF
>TRBJ2-7|TRBV5-1
ASSLAPFIEQY
>TRBJ2-2|TRBV11-2
ASSRTGNRAGELF
>TRBJ2-7|TRBV7-4
ASRSTGTSAAYEQY
>TRBJ1-1|TRBV6-1
ASSPGRLGNTEAF
>TRBJ1-5|TRBV15
ATSRVGAGQPQH
>TRBJ1-2|TRBV27
ASSSTPTGTVDGYT
>TRBJ2-7|TRBV7-2
ASSLEWVGGEQY
>TRBJ2-7|TRBV2
ASSEARPGQGYEQY
>TRBJ2-5|TRBV5-1
ASSLAGQPQETQY
>TRBJ1-1|TRBV12-3/TRBV12-4
ASRPVGLRAEAF
>TRBJ2-5|TRBV7-2
ASSLSTGLSETQY
>TRBJ1-2|TRBV7-2
ASSLGDRVAYGYT
>TRBJ2-5|TRBV2
ASSEEQGGETQY
>TRBJ1-5|TRBV12-5
ASGSEQPQH
>TRBJ1-5|TRBV12-3/TRBV12-4
AGADRERINQPQH
>TRBJ1-6|TRBV6-5
ASSYRASPLH
>TRBJ1-1|TRBV7-6
ASSLSRGMNTEAF
>TRBJ1-1|TRBV28
ASSFPWTEAF
>TRBJ1-2|TRBV18
ASSPIRGDGYT
>TRBJ2-2|TRBV6-1
ASRRPSTGELF
>TRBJ2-7|TRBV7-2
ASSLGPAGRAYEQY
>TRBJ1-1|TRBV11-2
ASSLGSGQGWDTEAF
>TRBJ1-6|TRBV28
ASSTTGNSPLH
>TRBJ2-5|TRBV6-2/TRBV6-3
ATRRQGSQETQY
>TRBJ2-6|TRBV6-1
AGGGSGANVLT
>TRBJ1-2|TRBV30
AWMRDRAGVGGYT
>TRBJ2-5|TRBV19
ASSIEDSSETQY
>TRBJ2-5|TRBV6-1
ASNGGAWETQY
>TRBJ2-4|TRBV20-1
SARKNTGGDLLAKNIQY
>TRBJ1-1|TRBV27
ASSSSGGMNTEAF
>TRBJ2-7|TRBV10-3
AISESPGSSYEQY
>TRBJ1-1|TRBV30
ATRRNTEAF
>TRBJ1-2|TRBV7-9
ASSSYPAGYYGYT
>TRBJ2-5|TRBV7-2
ASSLGLKETQY
>TRBJ1-2|TRBV6-2/TRBV6-3
ASSYLGQGKGANYGYT
>TRBJ1-5|TRBV29-1
SVLPGHSNQPQH
>TRBJ1-5|TRBV12-3/TRBV12-4
ASSPQSQGTRQPQH
>TRBJ2-7|TRBV6-9
ASSYPTRRGSYEQY
>TRBJ1-1|TRBV7-2
ASSLLWSGVEAF
>TRBJ1-2|TRBV5-1
ASSLAQTYGYT
>TRBJ1-3|TRBV7-8
ASSPRASSGNTIY
>TRBJ1-2|TRBV4-2
ASSQDVGRDYGYT
>TRBJ1-5|TRBV20-1
SATPPPGVGNQPQH
>TRBJ2-7|TRBV14
ASSQVTAPGSYEQY
>TRBJ2-7|TRBV7-2
ASSLYWGYEQY
>TRBJ2-2|TRBV7-6
ASSHPRDRTNTGELF
>TRBJ1-1|TRBV5-1
ASSARQGQNTEAF
>TRBJ2-7|TRBV28
ASSFLPANEQY
>TRBJ2-2|TRBV6-2/TRBV6-3
ASSPQPNTGELF
>TRBJ1-6|TRBV12-3/TRBV12-4
ASRRDSPNSPLH
>TRBJ2-5|TRBV20-1
SARLTSRGAGVETQY
>TRBJ1-5|TRBV27
ASSFLGTQH
>TRBJ1-5|TRBV4-1
ASSQVTESNQHQH
>TRBJ1-1|TRBV27
ASSSKGVGNTEAF
>TRBJ2-5|TRBV25-1
ASSESPGRADMAQY